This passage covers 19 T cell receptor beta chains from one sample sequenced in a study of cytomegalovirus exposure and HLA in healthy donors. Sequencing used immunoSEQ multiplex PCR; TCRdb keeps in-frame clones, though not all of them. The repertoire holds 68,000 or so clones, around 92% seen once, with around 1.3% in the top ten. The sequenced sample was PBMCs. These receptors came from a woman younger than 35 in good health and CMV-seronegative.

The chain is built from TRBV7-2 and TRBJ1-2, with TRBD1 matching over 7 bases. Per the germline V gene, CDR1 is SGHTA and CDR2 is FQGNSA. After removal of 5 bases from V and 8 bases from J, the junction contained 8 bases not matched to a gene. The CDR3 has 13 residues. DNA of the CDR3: TGTGCCAGCAGCGAGACAGGGTGGGAGGGCTACACCTTC. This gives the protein CASSETGWEGYTF.

The DNA of the CDR3 is TGTGCCAGCAGCTTGGCCGGGGGGGCGGGTGAGACCCAGTACTTC. Translated, it gives CASSLAGGAGETQYF. J is TRBJ2-5 and V is TRBV5-6; 8 nucleotides line up with TRBD2. Unmatched junction bases numbered 6, after V lost 0 bases and J lost 5 bases. The CDR3 extends over 15 amino acids. CDR1 is SGHDT, CDR2 YYEEEE, per germline.

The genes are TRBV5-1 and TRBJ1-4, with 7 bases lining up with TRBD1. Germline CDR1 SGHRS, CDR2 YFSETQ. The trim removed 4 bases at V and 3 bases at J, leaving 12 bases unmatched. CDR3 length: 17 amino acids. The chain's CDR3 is CASSPGTVLLANEKLFF. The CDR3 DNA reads TGCGCCAGCAGCCCCGGGACAGTATTACTTGCTAATGAAAAACTGTTTTTT.

CDR3 in amino acids: CASSWDGTSGETQYF. CDR3 nucleotides: TGCGCCAGCAGCTGGGATGGCACTAGCGGGGAGACCCAGTACTTC. This chain uses TRBV5-1 with TRBJ2-5; TRBD2 matches at 9 bases. Germline values: CDR1 SGHRS, CDR2 YFSETQ. This CDR3 is 15 amino acids long. Trimming cost V 3 bases and J 5 bases; bases outside gene matches: 8.

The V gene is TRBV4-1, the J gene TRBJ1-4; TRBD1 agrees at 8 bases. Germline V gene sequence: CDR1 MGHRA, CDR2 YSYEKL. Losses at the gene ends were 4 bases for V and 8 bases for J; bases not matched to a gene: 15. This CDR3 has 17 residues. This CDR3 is CASSPSPARGPGEKLFF. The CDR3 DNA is TGCGCCAGCAGCCCCTCCCCCGCCAGGGGGCCGGGAGAAAAACTGTTTTTT.

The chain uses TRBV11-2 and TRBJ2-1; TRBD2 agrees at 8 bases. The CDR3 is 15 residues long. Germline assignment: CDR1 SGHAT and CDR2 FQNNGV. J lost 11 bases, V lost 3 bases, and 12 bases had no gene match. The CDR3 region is CASSLSRLAGGKQFF. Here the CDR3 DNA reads TGTGCCAGCAGCTTGTCCCGCCTAGCGGGTGGAAAGCAGTTCTTC.

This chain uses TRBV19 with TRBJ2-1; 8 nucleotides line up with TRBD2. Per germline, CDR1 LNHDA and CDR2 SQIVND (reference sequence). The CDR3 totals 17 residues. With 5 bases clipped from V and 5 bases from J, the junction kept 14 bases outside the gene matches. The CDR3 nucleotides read TGTGCCAGTAGTCGTGGAGGCAGCGGGAGCATCGACAATGAGCAGTTCTTC. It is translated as CASSRGGSGSIDNEQFF.

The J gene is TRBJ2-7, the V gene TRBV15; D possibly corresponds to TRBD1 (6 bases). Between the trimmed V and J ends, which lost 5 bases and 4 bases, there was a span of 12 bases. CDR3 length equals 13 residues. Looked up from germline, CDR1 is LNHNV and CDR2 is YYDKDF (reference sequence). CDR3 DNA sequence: TGTGCCACCAGCCCCCGGGACACTTACGAGCAGTACTTC. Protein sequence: CATSPRDTYEQYF.

The CDR3 DNA reads TGTGCCAGCGGGTTAGAGCGGTTCAATCAGCCCCAGCATTTT. Amino acids: CASGLERFNQPQHF. The chain combines TRBV6-5 with TRBJ1-5; no definite D call. The V end lost 8 bases, the J end lost 3 bases, and 14 bases lay between the germline ends. Germline V gene lookup returns CDR1 MNHEY and CDR2 SVGAGI. The CDR3 has 14 amino acids.

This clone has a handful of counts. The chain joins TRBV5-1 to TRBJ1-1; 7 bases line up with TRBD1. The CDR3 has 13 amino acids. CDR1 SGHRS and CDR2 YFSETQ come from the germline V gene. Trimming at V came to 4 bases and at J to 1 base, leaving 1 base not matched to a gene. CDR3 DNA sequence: TGCGCCAGCAGCCGGACAGGGAACACTGAAGCTTTCTTT. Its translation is CASSRTGNTEAFF.

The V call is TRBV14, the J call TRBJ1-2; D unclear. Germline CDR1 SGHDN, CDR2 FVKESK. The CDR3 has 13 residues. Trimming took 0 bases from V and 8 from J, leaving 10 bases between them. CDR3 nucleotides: TGTGCCAGCAGCCAAGAGCTTCGGTTAGGCTACACCTTC. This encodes CASSQELRLGYTF.

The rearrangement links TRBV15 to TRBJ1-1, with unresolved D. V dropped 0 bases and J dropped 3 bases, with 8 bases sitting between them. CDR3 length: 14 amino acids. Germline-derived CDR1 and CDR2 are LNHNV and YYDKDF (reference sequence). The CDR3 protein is CATSRDSGDTEAFF. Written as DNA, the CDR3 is TGTGCCACCAGCAGAGATTCGGGAGACACTGAAGCTTTCTTT.

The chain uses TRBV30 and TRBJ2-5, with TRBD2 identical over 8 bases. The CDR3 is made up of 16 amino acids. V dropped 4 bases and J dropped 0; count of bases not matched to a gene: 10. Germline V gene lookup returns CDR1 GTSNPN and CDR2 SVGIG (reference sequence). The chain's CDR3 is CAWNTGLAIYQETQYF. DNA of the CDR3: TGTGCCTGGAATACTGGACTAGCTATATACCAAGAGACCCAGTACTTC.

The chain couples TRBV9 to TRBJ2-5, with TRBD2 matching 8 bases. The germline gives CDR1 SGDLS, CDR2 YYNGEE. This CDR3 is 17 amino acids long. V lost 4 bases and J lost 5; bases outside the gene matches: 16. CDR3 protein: CASSPRGLREGLETQYF. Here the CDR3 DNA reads TGTGCCAGCAGCCCGCGGGGCCTCCGGGAGGGCCTGGAGACCCAGTACTTC.

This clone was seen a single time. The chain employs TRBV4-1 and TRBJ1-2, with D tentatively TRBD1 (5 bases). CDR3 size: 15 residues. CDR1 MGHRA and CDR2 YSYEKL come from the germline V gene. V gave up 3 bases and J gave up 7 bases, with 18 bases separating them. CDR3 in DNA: TGCGCCAGCAGCCACCCCCCGTTCAGGGTGAGTGGCTACACCTTC. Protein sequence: CASSHPPFRVSGYTF.

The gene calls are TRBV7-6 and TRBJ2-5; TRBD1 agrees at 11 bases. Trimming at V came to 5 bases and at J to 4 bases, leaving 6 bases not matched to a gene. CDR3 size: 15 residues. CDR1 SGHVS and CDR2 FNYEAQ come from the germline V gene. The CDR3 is CASSPIGTGGETQYF. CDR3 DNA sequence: TGTGCCAGCAGCCCGATCGGGACAGGGGGAGAGACCCAGTACTTC.

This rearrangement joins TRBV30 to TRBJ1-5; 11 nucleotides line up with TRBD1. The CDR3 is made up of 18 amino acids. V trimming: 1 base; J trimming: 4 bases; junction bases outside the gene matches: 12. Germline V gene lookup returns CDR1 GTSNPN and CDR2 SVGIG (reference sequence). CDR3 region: CAWSAGGTGGDYNQPQHF. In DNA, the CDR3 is TGTGCCTGGAGTGCCGGAGGGACAGGGGGTGACTATAATCAGCCCCAGCATTTT.

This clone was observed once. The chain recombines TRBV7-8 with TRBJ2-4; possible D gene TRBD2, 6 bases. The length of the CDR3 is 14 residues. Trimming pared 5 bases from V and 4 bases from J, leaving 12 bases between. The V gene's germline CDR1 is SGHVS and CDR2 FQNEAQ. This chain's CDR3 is CASSATGRKNIQYF. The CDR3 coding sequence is TGTGCCAGCAGCGCGACCGGGAGAAAAAACATTCAGTACTTC.

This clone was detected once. The CDR3 sequence is CASSLTPSSGGNTEAFF. The CDR3 DNA reads TGTGCCAGCAGTTTAACGCCGTCCTCGGGGGGGAACACTGAAGCTTTCTTT. The chain is built from TRBV28 and TRBJ1-1, with a tentative D call TRBD1 (5 bases). Deletions cut 2 bases from V and 1 base from J, with 17 bases between. The CDR3 contains 17 residues. Germline V gives CDR1 MDHEN, CDR2 SYDVKM.